This T cell receptor (beta chain) was captured in a study of shared clonotypes between healthy human individuals (dated by TCRdb to about 2020). For the study in its entirety: The cohort comprised a couple of women and a few men aged 18 to 49 years. Per donor, three plates each were used for CD4 naive and CD4 memory, two for CD8 naive, and one for CD8 memory. The study deeply sequenced blood TCR repertoires of five healthy adults to estimate repertoire size and the extent of clonotype sharing between individuals. Libraries were prepared and TCR repertoires were sequenced by different laboratories using diverse techniques, in order to increase sequencing depth and limit assay-specific biases. Between about 0.85 and 8.9 billion PBMCs per donor were obtained by leukapheresis.

The donors were healthy, HIV-negative adults with no recently reported acute infections or vaccinations. Every donor was a Caucasian adult residing in Nashville, Tennessee, USA. CD4+ T cells were enriched by magnetic negative selection, after which naive cells were positively selected on CD45RA and the negative fraction was taken as the memory subset. After blood collection by leukapheresis, PBMCs were isolated using Ficoll-Histopaque density gradient centrifugation and then cryopreserved in the vapor phase of liquid nitrogen. Analytical flow cytometry was used to check the purity and quantity of every magnetically sorted T cell population. Each sorted fraction had its genomic DNA isolated and then quantified by UV absorbance on a Nanodrop 2000c. The CDR3, cysteine through phenylalanine, is 14 amino acids long. Only the CDR3 part of the read is kept: 42 bases, read in frame from the first base. Cut back by 3 bases and 6 bases, the V and J ends lie 11 bases apart. CDR1 and CDR2, looked up from the germline V gene (reference sequence), are MNHEY and SMNVEV.

Using the deep immunoSEQ assay, TCR CDR3 regions were amplified from genomic DNA by multiplex PCR. Genomic DNA extracted from each cell subset was distributed evenly over all wells of several immunoSEQ 96-well plates, and each plate served as one replicate. For sorted subsets, roughly 200 ng genomic DNA, equal to 30,000 to 35,000 T cell genomes, was loaded into each replicate PCR. The purified libraries were quantified using a Qubit 3.0 fluorometer, sized with a Bioanalyzer 2100, and then quantified again using the KAPA Library Quantification kit. A separate single-read 150-cycle Illumina NextSeq 550 flow cell was used to sequence each immunoSEQ 96-well plate. As for the authors' bioinformatics: The immunoSEQ output contained only junctional sequences without quality scores, so filtering could not match that applied to full-length reads. Sequences were annotated with PyIR, a Python wrapper for IgBLAST v1.9, and V/J genes and CDR3 were assigned using IMGT germline references. Reads were removed for weak V/J assignments (E-value above 1e-6), missing CDR3, stop codons, out-of-frame junctions, or ambiguous translated residues. V3J clonotypes were defined as sequences sharing the same inferred V gene, J gene, and CDR3 amino acid sequence. Percentage overlap between repertoires was calculated by dividing the number of shared unique clonotypes by the size of the smaller repertoire. Repertoire richness was assessed with RTK rarefaction, the Chao1 estimator, and Recon v2.1 estimates of unobserved clonotypes. Generation probabilities were computed with OLGA for all TCRbeta clonotypes obtained by the gDNA method from several donors. Not all clones reach the TCRdb copy of this immuneACCESS table, which keeps in-frame sequences only. Checked studies attribute under half of the gap to unresolved V genes and leave the rest unexplained. The V and J calls and the clone size are those of that table, but D and trimming were determined from the DNA. The sample table shows hundreds of thousands of clones, and about 96% are seen once. The leading ten clones occupy about 0.064% of the sample.

Concerning this clone itself: Its antigen target is currently unknown. Per-base qualities were not stored, and no clone one base away is much larger.

General study outcomes and caveats: Pairwise subsampling led to the expectation that sequencing depth would affect the degree of clonotype sharing among donors. Incomplete sequencing was indicated by rarefaction of sorted-subset datasets, despite the large sequencing depth. Compared with non-shared clonotypes, clonotypes shared by all four sorted-subset donors had higher generation probabilities. Sharing across several donors was observed for around 4.8% of naive CD4, over 3% of naive CD8, roughly 2.4% of memory CD4, and over 0.3% of memory CD8 clonotypes. Because the study included a small number of donors, the genetic and exposure-history diversity represented was limited. Only blood was sampled, and tissue TCR repertoires likely differ from those in blood. Naive subsets generally had larger estimated clonotype richness than memory subsets did.

Sequenced input: naive CD4+ T cells sorted from blood. The cell subset or site label of this sample denotes: CD45RA+ positively selected. The sequence joins TRBV27 to TRBJ2-2; no D gene is confidently identified. This clonotype was obtained from a woman aged 30 to 39 in good health. The nucleotide sequence reads as follows: TGTGCCAGCAGTTTGTTGGGTTCGTCCGGGGAGCTGTTTTTT. Protein translation: CASSLLGSSGELFF.